This TCR beta chain was recovered during a study of identical twins. Per germline, CDR1 LGHDT and CDR2 YNNKEL (reference sequence). V lost 4 bases to trimming and J lost 1 base; unmatched junction nucleotides: 6. CDR3 length: 15 residues. With respect to this clonotype: Its antigen is still unknown.

The study's findings and limits: Beta clonotypes that were abundant in cord blood contained fewer insertions, a pattern absent from memory repertoires. Invariant cells of the MAIT and iNKT types might have partly distorted the zero-insertion analyses.

TCRdb passed the 5' RACE reads through MiXCR, listing each CDR3 protein once. Counted here are some 730,000 distinct CDR3 sequences, about 20% occurring once; the ten biggest clones make up about 12%. This sample also belongs to another study, concerning T cells expressing NK-cell markers.

This sequence joins TRBV3-1 and TRBJ1-1; 7 bases are shared with TRBD1. Sequences were obtained from PBMCs. The TCR was taken from a woman aged 18-29 years in good health. The CDR3 here is CASSPLDRENTEAFF. The CDR3 coding sequence is TGTGCCAGCAGCCCATTAGACAGGGAGAACACTGAAGCTTTCTTT.